These T cell receptor beta chains were read from a single sample in a study of CD8 T cells in Susac syndrome. TCRdb passed the immunoSEQ multiplex PCR reads through MiXCR, listing each CDR3 protein once. This table has approximately 190,000 distinct CDR3 sequences, roughly 90% appearing once. Material for sequencing was CD4+ T cells from PBMCs. The receptors derive from a human donor with Susac syndrome. Each CDR3 is given with its conserved first and last residue. Each record gives: V gene, J gene, D gene, clone size, CDR3 DNA, CDR3 protein. The D gene is left open where the match is weak. Only some rows state a clone size, as once, few, many or a class for expanded clones.

TRBV11-2	TRBJ2-1	TRBD2	once	TGTGCCAGCAGCCAACTCGGGTCGCGGGAGAGTCCTTTAAGGATCTTCTTC	CASSQLGSRESPLRIFF
TRBV5-1	TRBJ2-1	NA	NA	TGCGCCAGCAGTCCACGAGCGGATGGGCCTGGGTTTGAGCAGTTCTTC	CASSPRADGPGFEQFF
TRBV5-1	TRBJ2-3	NA	NA	TGCGCCAGCAGCGGAGGGGCTTATAGCACAGATACGCAGTATTTT	CASSGGAYSTDTQYF
TRBV6-5	TRBJ2-7	NA	few	TGTGCCAGCAGTTACTCGGGGCAGGGTGTGTACGAGCAGTACTTC	CASSYSGQGVYEQYF
TRBV6-5	TRBJ1-2	NA	NA	TGTGCCAGCAGTTACGACAGGTTCTATGGCTACACCTTC	CASSYDRFYGYTF
TRBV30	TRBJ1-1	NA	few	TGTGCCTGGGCTCAGAACACTGAAGCTTTCTTT	CAWAQNTEAFF
TRBV2	TRBJ2-3	NA	NA	TGTGCCAGCAGCGGAAGCATTAAAGATACGCAGTATTTT	CASSGSIKDTQYF
TRBV10-3	TRBJ2-7	NA	once	TGTGCCATCAGTCGCGAGACATCAAAATCCCACGAGCAGTACTTC	CAISRETSKSHEQYF
TRBV6-4	TRBJ2-1	NA	NA	TGTGCCAGCAGCGAAACTGGCGGGGCTGAGCAGTTCTTC	CASSETGGAEQFF
TRBV5-4	TRBJ2-6	TRBD1	NA	TGTGCCAGCAGCCCAGGACAGGCTACGACCTCTGGGGCCAACGTCCTGACTTTC	CASSPGQATTSGANVLTF
TRBV20-1	TRBJ2-5	TRBD2	NA	TGCAGTGCTAGAACAACTAGCGGGGGGGCGGGAGAGACCCAGTACTTC	CSARTTSGGAGETQYF
TRBV5-1	TRBJ1-1	NA	few	TGCGCCAGCAGCAAAGGGGATACTGAAGCTTTCTTT	CASSKGDTEAFF
TRBV6-6	TRBJ2-3	NA	NA	TGTGCCAGCAGTTACGGGGGCAGCACAGATACGCAGTATTTT	CASSYGGSTDTQYF
TRBV20-1	TRBJ1-6	NA	NA	TGCAGTGCTAGATTGTCCGGTTTCAGGGACTCACCCCTCCACTTT	CSARLSGFRDSPLHF
TRBV20-1	TRBJ1-1	NA	NA	TGCAGTGCTAGACAGTCATCCATGAACACTGAAGCTTTCTTT	CSARQSSMNTEAFF
TRBV20-1	TRBJ1-1	NA	NA	TGCAGTGCTAGAGTACAGAACAGTCACTTTGAAGCTTTCTTT	CSARVQNSHFEAFF
TRBV24-1	TRBJ2-2	NA	NA	TGTGCCACCAGTGATGGCCTTACCGGGTCCGGGGAGCTGTTTTTT	CATSDGLTGSGELFF
TRBV3-1	TRBJ1-2	NA	NA	TGTGCCAGCAGCCTGAGGGAGGGGGGCGGCTACACCTTC	CASSLREGGGYTF
TRBV29-1	TRBJ1-4	TRBD1	NA	TGCAGCGTTGAGGGGACAGGGAATGAAAAACTGTTTTTT	CSVEGTGNEKLFF
TRBV27	TRBJ1-1	NA	NA	TGTGCCAGCAGAACCCGGCCAGACACCAACACTGAAGCTTTCTTT	CASRTRPDTNTEAFF
TRBV6-2/TRBV6-3	TRBJ1-5	NA	NA	TGTGCCAGCAGTTACTCGGGGGGCTCGGATCAGCCCCAGCATTTT	CASSYSGGSDQPQHF
TRBV3-1	TRBJ2-6	NA	NA	TGTGCCAGCACCTTACAGGGCTCTGGGGCCAACGTCCTGACTTTC	CASTLQGSGANVLTF
TRBV4-1	TRBJ2-7	NA	NA	TGCGCCAGCAGCCCGCATCAGGGACGGCGCTCCTACGAGCAGTACTTC	CASSPHQGRRSYEQYF
TRBV7-2	TRBJ1-1	TRBD1	once	TGTGCCAGCAGCCCGCGGGACAGGTTGAACACTGAAGCTTTCTTT	CASSPRDRLNTEAFF
TRBV20-1	TRBJ2-5	NA	NA	TGCAGTGCCCCGGGACTTTCCATAGGGACCCAGTACTTC	CSAPGLSIGTQYF
TRBV10-3	TRBJ1-2	NA	NA	TGTGCCACCCGCCTTGGGGAGGAGTACTATGGCTACACCTTC	CATRLGEEYYGYTF
TRBV6-2/TRBV6-3	TRBJ1-2	TRBD1	NA	TGTGCCAGCAGTTACTCCTCGGGACAGGGGTCCTATGGCTACACCTTC	CASSYSSGQGSYGYTF
TRBV10-3	TRBJ2-1	NA	NA	TGTGCCACCCGGGGGACCTACAATGAGCAGTTCTTC	CATRGTYNEQFF
TRBV15	TRBJ2-1	TRBD2	NA	TGTGCCACCAGCAGAGGACTAGCGGGGGGGCGTAGCAATGAGCAGTTCTTC	CATSRGLAGGRSNEQFF
TRBV15	TRBJ1-5	NA	NA	TGTGCCACCAGCATCTTAAGCAATCAGCCCCAGCATTTT	CATSILSNQPQHF
TRBV25-1	TRBJ2-1	TRBD2	NA	TGTGCCAGCAGTGACGATCTAGCGGGAGATCTTCCTAATGAGCAGTTCTTC	CASSDDLAGDLPNEQFF
TRBV7-9	TRBJ1-1	NA	NA	TGTGCCAGCAGCTTAGCGTCCGGAGAAGCTTTCTTT	CASSLASGEAFF
TRBV6-5	TRBJ2-3	TRBD1	NA	TGTGCCAGCAGTTACGAGAGGGGGCGAACGCAGTATTTT	CASSYERGRTQYF
TRBV4-1	TRBJ2-2	NA	NA	TGCGCCAGCAGCCAAGGGACGGCCCTGACCGGGGAGCTGTTTTTT	CASSQGTALTGELFF
TRBV7-9	TRBJ1-5	TRBD1	NA	TGTGCCAGCAGCTCGGGACAGTTTGGGGGTCAGCCCCAGCATTTT	CASSSGQFGGQPQHF
TRBV27	TRBJ2-2	NA	NA	TGTGCCAGCAGTTTGCGTTTTAACACCGGGGAGCTGTTTTTT	CASSLRFNTGELFF
TRBV10-3	TRBJ1-1	NA	NA	TGTGCCATCACCACAGGGCAGAACACTGAAGCTTTCTTT	CAITTGQNTEAFF
TRBV27	TRBJ2-7	NA	NA	TGTGCCAGCCGCTACCAGTGGGGGAGAAACGAGCAGTACTTC	CASRYQWGRNEQYF
TRBV19	TRBJ1-5	TRBD1	NA	TGTGCCAGTAGTACTACAGGGGGGTCAAATAGCAATCAGCCCCAGCATTTT	CASSTTGGSNSNQPQHF
TRBV6-1	TRBJ2-7	NA	NA	TGTGCCAGCACCAAGGAATGGGAACCCTACGAGCAGTACTTC	CASTKEWEPYEQYF
TRBV20-1	TRBJ1-1	NA	NA	TGCAGTGCTAGTAGGCCCACTGAAGCTTTCTTT	CSASRPTEAFF
TRBV30	TRBJ1-4	NA	NA	TGTGCCTGGACCGAAAGAAGGGGGGCAAATGAAAAACTGTTTTTT	CAWTERRGANEKLFF
TRBV24-1	TRBJ1-5	NA	once	TGTGCCAGGGATGGAGTGGATCAGCCCCAGCATTTT	CARDGVDQPQHF
TRBV7-9	TRBJ2-3	NA	NA	TGTGCCAGCAGCTTAGGGGGGCAGGGGACAGATACGCAGTATTTT	CASSLGGQGTDTQYF
TRBV5-1	TRBJ1-1	TRBD1	NA	TGCGCCAGCAGCTTAAGGACAGGGGGAAACACTGAAGTTTTCTTT	CASSLRTGGNTEVFF
TRBV3-1	TRBJ2-1	TRBD1	NA	TGTGCCAGCAGCCAAGATAGAGGTGTTAGGGGGCGTCCTGGGAATGAGCAGTTCTTC	CASSQDRGVRGRPGNEQFF
TRBV5-5	TRBJ1-5	NA	NA	TGTGCCAGCAGCCGGGACGGCGGACTCCTTAGCAATCAGCCCCAGCATTTT	CASSRDGGLLSNQPQHF